The source of this T cell receptor (beta chain) is a study of post-analysis software for immune sequencing data (dated by TCRdb to the mid-2010s). For the study in its entirety: Disease courses on record covered relapsing-remitting, secondary progressive and progressive-relapsing multiple sclerosis, though some patients had no subtype annotation. A subset of samples was prepared in parallel using single-end sample barcoding, then pooled and co-amplified after Illumina adapter ligation. Patient repertoires were compared against about a dozen previously published healthy control repertoires from donors aged about 6 to 25 years. Summary of the overall study and its limitations: The control group was slightly older than the multiple sclerosis patient group. Patients showed significantly higher frequencies than controls for roughly five TRBV segments, among them TRBV5-6, TRBV5-1 and TRBV20-1. Compared with controls, multiple sclerosis patients had significantly lower normalized Chao1 diversity, a finding suggesting substantial peripheral T-cell clonal expansion. Direct clustering with F measure revealed strong co-clustering of samples prepared in the same batch, which led to a batch-effect correction.

Of note for this clonotype: Its antigen remains unidentified. Base-call qualities are not available, and no considerably larger clone is one nucleotide away.

Libraries were built with PCR. Sequenced using an Illumina HiSeq 2500. To reduce PCR and sequencing biases, unique molecular identifiers were built into the TCR beta cDNA libraries. Approximately 500,000 cDNA molecules were obtained per 1 to 10 million input T cells, so each molecule approximated one T cell. The same protocol used for the earlier healthy control dataset was applied to prepare and sequence the patient libraries. Within a given batch, samples were prepared together, multiplexed and sequenced on the same HiSeq lane. Processing in the source paper ran as follows. MIGEC handled the raw barcoded reads, throwing out single-read molecular identifier groups before consensus assembly and CDR3 extraction. Clonotype tables were post-analysed with VDJtools, and diversity was normalized by down-sampling all datasets to the smallest sample size. To correct batch-related cross-sample contamination, repertoire overlap clustering matched CDR3 amino acid sequences but not nucleotide sequences. TCRdb took the public reads, trimmed them with fastp at Q25, ran MiXCR for clone calling and kept in-frame beta chains. Every entry covers one CDR3 protein and lists the most common genes and DNA from its rows. The V and J calls were determined by TCRdb, not by the authors. The sample table shows more than 350,000 distinct CDR3 sequences, and 30% to 45% are seen once. Clones ranked in the top ten supply around 8% of the sample.

Its CDR3 holds 14 amino acids, cysteine through phenylalanine. Only the CDR3 region is kept as DNA, spanning 42 bases read in frame from base 1. Here V drops 2 bases and J drops 2 bases, and the junction holds 3 bases not matched to any gene. Taken from the germline V gene, the CDR1 and CDR2 loops are ENHRY and SYGVKD. To demonstrate the VDJtools post-analysis software, TCR beta repertoires were profiled from the peripheral blood of 10 to 15 young patients with multiple sclerosis. The patients with multiple sclerosis were children and adolescents between roughly 6 and 17 years of age. The chain is encoded by TRBV10-3 joined to TRBJ2-7; TRBD1 aligns with 7 central bases. The TCR comes from a girl aged 2-10 years with multiple sclerosis. The specimen sequenced was blood. The nucleotide sequence is TGTGCCATCAGTGAGAAGGGGGCCCCCTACGAGCAGTACTTC. The resulting protein is CAISEKGAPYEQYF.